The present T cell receptor (beta chain) was sequenced within a study of blood T cells in healthy people across ages (dated by TCRdb to the mid-2010s). As for the study more broadly: In model experiments, roughly one uniquely barcoded TCR beta cDNA molecule per two T cells was captured by template switching. Donors of different ages were randomly distributed across sequencing lanes to avoid experimental bias. The study measured age-related changes in TCR beta repertoire diversity using deep sequencing normalized with unique cDNA molecular identifiers. Four age groups were formed from the donors: young (average approximately 15 years), middle-aged (just under 40), aged (around 68) and long-lived (less than 85). Two additional independent replicas of 1 million unique cDNA reads from the same blood draw were analyzed for two donors (one aged 18 to 30 and one aged 80 or older). General conclusions and limits of the study: A strong correlation was found between observed TCR beta diversity and the percentage of naive T cells measured by flow cytometry. Donor CMV infection status was unknown, potentially confounding age-related changes in expanded clonotypes. Since profiling was done on bulk unsorted PBMCs, naive and antigen-experienced compartments could not be conclusively compared. Compared with the aged group, the long-lived group had more naive CD4+ T cells, fewer expanded clones and increased TCR diversity, a pattern suggesting age selection. As age increased, observed TCR beta diversity per million T cells dropped in a roughly linear way, and a significant reduction was already evident by age 40. Total diversity estimates from one million sequenced T cells were considered lower bounds and underestimates.

In its sample, this clonotype was seen a few times. Its cognate antigen has yet to be identified. Nothing much larger sits one base from this clone, and base qualities are not available. Donors were 39 systemically healthy Caucasian individuals from Russia aged roughly 6 to 90 years. About 9.6 milliliters of peripheral blood were collected from each donor into EDTA-treated Vacutainer tubes. PBMCs were isolated by Ficoll-Paque density-gradient centrifugation, with at least 7 million obtained per sample. Total RNA, at least 5 micrograms per sample, was extracted from PBMCs with Trizol reagent. For every donor, flow cytometry on a PBMC aliquot measured the percentage of naive CD45RAhigh/CD27high T cells. CDR1 is given as SGHRS and CDR2 as YFSETQ, both from the germline V gene. Its CDR3 holds 14 amino acids, cysteine through phenylalanine. The retained sequence is limited to the CDR3, 42 bases, with the frame set at the first base. The germline ends are 14 bases apart after V is trimmed by 4 bases and J by 3 bases.

Library creation used 5' RACE. TCRdb lists the instrument as Illumina HiSeq 2500. A second PCR of 7 to 11 cycles was performed with a sample-barcoded 5' primer and a J-beta primer mix. A template-switch 5' adaptor carrying 12 random nucleotides introduced a unique molecular identifier onto each TCR beta cDNA molecule. At least 3 million CDR3-containing paired-end reads were obtained from each sample. First-strand cDNA was synthesized from all RNA with the Mint cDNA synthesis kit, primed by a TRBC-specific oligonucleotide. Following uracil-DNA glycosylase treatment, all cDNA underwent a first 18-cycle PCR with the universal primers M1SS and BC2_uni_R. The original methods were these. Each sample was normalized by randomly selecting 1 million high-quality reads, each carrying a distinct molecular identifier. Reads with shared molecular identifiers were discarded instead of being binned into consensus sequences. MiTCR, set to a Q25 quality threshold and the strictest error-elimination algorithm, was used for CDR3 identification, clonotype clustering and error correction. Lower-bound total TCR beta diversity was estimated with a nonparametric unseen species model using Euler transformation. The public reads were reprocessed in TCRdb via fastp at Q25 and MiXCR, keeping in-frame beta chains. Here each entry gathers all rows of one CDR3 protein and keeps the most common genes and DNA. The V and J calls here are based on TCRdb, not the publication. This sample holds roughly 2 million distinct CDR3 sequences; 49% were observed only once. In total, the top ten clones hold over 2% of the sample.

The sequenced sample was blood. Recombination connected TRBV5-1 to TRBJ2-7; the D gene is perhaps TRBD1, on 6 matching bases. This TCR was sampled from a woman in her forties in good health. CDR3 protein: CASSTQGDGYEQYF. The nucleotide sequence is given as TGCGCCAGCAGCACACAGGGAGATGGCTACGAGCAGTACTTC.